Each of the 22 T cell receptor beta chains below was sequenced from the same sample in a study of lymphopenia after photon versus proton radiotherapy. Using immunoSEQ multiplex PCR, the repertoire was profiled, and TCRdb retains in-frame clones only, with some absent. In the table there are 67,000 or so clones, about 87% of which are singletons. The source was peripheral blood, collected from a patient treated with proton-based radiotherapy. The receptors were gathered from an elderly man with esophageal cancer.

The chain recombines TRBV18 with TRBJ1-5, with TRBD1 matching 10 bases. This CDR3 has 17 residues. The ends lost 4 bases at V and 6 bases at J; junction bases unmatched: 12. Germline loops: CDR1 KGHSH, CDR2 LQKENI. The CDR3 coding sequence is TGTGCCAGCTCACTAACCCGGCCGGGACAGGGGTTTCAGCCCCAGCATTTT. It codes for CASSLTRPGQGFQPQHF. Drawing the rest from reference TRBV18 and TRBJ1-5, the complete variable domain is NAGVMQNPRHLVRRRGQEARLRCSPMKGHSHVYWYRQLPEEGLKFMVYLQKENIIDESGMPKERFSAEFPKEGPSILRIQQVVRGDSAAYFCASSLTRPGQGFQPQHFGDGTRLSIL.

This clone has only a few counts. V is TRBV5-1 and J is TRBJ1-3; no clear D. V lost 2 bases, J lost 1 base, and 19 bases lay in between. This CDR3 is built from 18 residues. Per germline, CDR1 SGHRS and CDR2 YFSETQ. The CDR3 nucleotides are TGCGCCAGCAGCTTTCTCCCCGGCAGAGAGGGATCTGGAAACACCATATATTTT. Translating gives CASSFLPGREGSGNTIYF.

This clone was detected only once. The chain is built from TRBV4-1 and TRBJ2-7; no reliable D call. Germline CDR1 reads MGHRA; CDR2 reads YSYEKL. The CDR3 covers 15 residues. V lost 0 bases to trimming and J lost 0 bases, with 9 bases between them. The CDR3 bases are TGCGCCAGCAGCCAAGAGGCAACGAGCTCCTACGAGCAGTACTTC. Translating gives CASSQEATSSYEQYF.

The chain uses TRBV5-1 and TRBJ2-2, with 10 bases matching TRBD1. The CDR3 covers 17 residues. CDR1 and CDR2 from the germline V gene are SGHRS and YFSETQ. Losses at the gene ends were 4 bases for V and 5 bases for J; bases not matched to a gene: 11. CDR3 nucleotides: TGCGCCAGCAGCCCAGACCCGGGACAGGGGAGGACCGGGGAGCTGTTTTTT. As protein: CASSPDPGQGRTGELFF.

The J gene is TRBJ2-3, the V gene TRBV7-2; D perhaps matches TRBD2 (6 bases). The germline CDR1 and CDR2 sequences are SGHTA and FQGNSA. V lost 0 bases to trimming and J lost 14 bases, with 15 bases between them. The CDR3 spans 13 residues. CDR3 region: CASSLAESGVGYF. The CDR3 DNA reads TGTGCCAGCAGCTTAGCGGAGTCGGGGGTGGGGTATTTT.

V and J are TRBV6-4 and TRBJ2-3; D is possibly TRBD1 or TRBD2 (5 bases each). CDR3 length: 15 residues. V lost 4 bases to trimming and J lost 0 bases, with 11 bases between them. The germline V gene has CDR1 MRHNA and CDR2 SNTAGT. In nucleotides, the CDR3 is TGTGCCAGCAGTGGAGGGGAAGCGAGCACAGATACGCAGTATTTT. As protein: CASSGGEASTDTQYF.

The chain links TRBV4-1 to TRBJ2-1; D call uncertain. V was cut by 2 bases and J by 6 bases, with 17 bases left in between. Germline CDR1 reads MGHRA; CDR2 reads YSYEKL. The CDR3 runs 16 residues. CDR3 sequence: CASSQLFTIQSNEQFF. The CDR3 DNA reads TGCGCCAGCAGCCAATTGTTCACAATCCAATCCAATGAGCAGTTCTTC.

There are a few counts of this clone. V gene TRBV5-8 combines with J gene TRBJ1-5; possibly TRBD1 for D (5 bases). V lost 0 bases and J lost 4, with 11 bases in between. The V gene's germline CDR1 is SGHTS and CDR2 YDEGEE. The CDR3 totals 15 residues. The DNA for the CDR3 is TGTGCCAGCAGCTTGGCCGGGCCAGGGAATCAGCCCCAGCATTTT. Amino acids: CASSLAGPGNQPQHF.

The chain links TRBV6-5 to TRBJ1-1; 8 positions agree with TRBD1. This CDR3 is 13 amino acids long. Trimming at V came to 11 bases and at J to 7 bases, leaving 12 bases not matched to a gene. The germline V gene encodes CDR1 MNHEY and CDR2 SVGAGI. CDR3 DNA sequence: TGTGCCTCCAAAACGGGACAGGACTATGAAGCTTTCTTT. It translates to CASKTGQDYEAFF.

V and J are TRBV18 and TRBJ2-7, with TRBD2 as a possible D gene (7 bases). Trimming took 4 bases from V and 6 from J, leaving 13 bases between them. Germline values: CDR1 KGHSH, CDR2 LQKENI. The CDR3 contains 13 residues. The CDR3 DNA sequence: TGTGCCAGCTCACTAAACAGGGAGGGCGAGCAGTACTTC. It is translated as CASSLNREGEQYF.

The V call is TRBV11-2, the J call TRBJ2-3, with D uncertain. The length of the CDR3 is 14 residues. Germline lookup yields CDR1 SGHAT and CDR2 FQNNGV. The V end was cut by 2 bases, the J end by 12 bases, with 18 bases between. In DNA form, the CDR3 reads TGTGCCAGCAGCTTACAAGCGACACCGGCGGCCCAGTATTTT. It yields the protein CASSLQATPAAQYF.

The chain has TRBV6-5 and TRBJ2-7; D might be TRBD2 (6 bases). The CDR3 covers 14 residues. Germline V gives CDR1 MNHEY, CDR2 SVGAGI. V was pared by 7 bases and J by 3 bases, with 16 bases between. The CDR3 DNA follows: TGTGCCAGCACTCCGGGGGAAACGGGCTACGAGCAGTACTTC. Translation: CASTPGETGYEQYF.

For this clone: The junction differs from germline at one of its ends, possibly a read error. The chain has TRBV7-9 and TRBJ2-2; 10 nucleotides match TRBD2. CDR1 SEHNR and CDR2 FQNEAQ come from the germline V gene (reference sequence). This CDR3 is 11 amino acids long. The CDR3 protein is CASSLGEREGF. As DNA, the CDR3 is TGTGCCAGCAGCTTAGGGGAGCGGGAGGGTTTT.

V is TRBV19 and J is TRBJ2-5, with a tentative D call TRBD2 (5 bases). Trimming cost V 2 bases and J 3 bases, with 10 bases left between them. The CDR3 runs 14 residues. Germline-derived CDR1 and CDR2 are LNHDA and SQIVND (reference sequence). The DNA for the CDR3 is TGTGCCAGTAGTATAAACCGGGGAAAAGAGACCCAGTACTTC. As protein: CASSINRGKETQYF.

The chain joins TRBV2 to TRBJ2-1; TRBD2 is a possible D gene (5 bases). Germline lookup yields CDR1 SNHLY and CDR2 FYNNEI. Trimming removed 6 bases at V and 0 bases at J, with 6 bases between. The CDR3 is 13 residues long. The CDR3 spells CASSSGSYNEQFF. The CDR3 nucleotides are TGTGCCAGCAGCAGCGGCTCCTACAATGAGCAGTTCTTC.

The chain joins TRBV6-5 to TRBJ1-4, with D possibly being TRBD1 (6 bases). The CDR3 is made up of 13 amino acids. Trimming shortened V by 6 bases and J by 11 bases, and 16 bases separated the two germline ends. In germline, CDR1 is MNHEY, CDR2 SVGAGI. This CDR3 is CASRTSRGPKLFF. In nucleotides, the CDR3 is TGTGCCAGCAGAACCTCGCGGGGGCCTAAACTGTTTTTT.

V is TRBV5-1 and J is TRBJ2-5, with D perhaps matching TRBD1 (5 bases). Germline V CDR1 and CDR2: SGHRS, YFSETQ. The CDR3 length is 13 residues. V dropped 5 bases and J dropped 5 bases, with 13 bases sitting between them. The CDR3 coding sequence is TGCGCCAGCAGTTCCAGGGTTGCGGAGACCCAGTACTTC. Encoded protein: CASSSRVAETQYF.

This clone was found once. J is TRBJ1-4 and V is TRBV15, with D possibly matching TRBD1 (6 bases). CDR1 is LNHNV and CDR2 is YYDKDF in the germline V gene (reference sequence). The CDR3 consists of 16 residues. The germline V and J ends were trimmed by 0 bases and 8 bases, with 16 bases remaining between them. CDR3 in DNA: TGTGCCACCAGCAGAGATTTCGGGGGGCGAGGGGAAAAACTGTTTTTT. This gives the protein CATSRDFGGRGEKLFF.

V usage is TRBV10-3 and J usage is TRBJ2-7; no definite D call. Trimming pared 6 bases from V and 2 bases from J, leaving 11 bases between. The CDR3 contains 13 residues. Germline-derived CDR1 and CDR2 are ENHRY and SYGVKD. The CDR3, as DNA: TGTGCCATCAGACCTGACACAACCTACGAGCAGTACTTC. This encodes CAIRPDTTYEQYF.

This clone was observed a few times. The chain uses TRBV11-2 and TRBJ1-5; 9 bases match TRBD1. Trimming at V came to 3 bases and at J to 4 bases, leaving 1 base not matched to a gene. This CDR3 comprises 14 residues. Looked up from germline, CDR1 is SGHAT and CDR2 is FQNNGV. The CDR3 is CASSFGQGNQPQHF. CDR3 in DNA: TGTGCCAGCAGCTTTGGACAGGGGAATCAGCCCCAGCATTTT. Complete variable domain (other parts from reference TRBV11-2 and TRBJ1-5): EAGVAQSPRYKIIEKRQSVAFWCNPISGHATLYWYQQILGQGPKLLIQFQNNGVVDDSQLPKDRFSAERLKGVDSTLKIQPAKLEDSAVYLCASSFGQGNQPQHFGDGTRLSIL.

The CDR3 bases are TGTGCCAGCAGTCCAGGGGGAACACCTGGAAACACCATATATTTT. This encodes CASSPGGTPGNTIYF. The chain recombines TRBV28 with TRBJ1-3; 7 bases map to TRBD1. The CDR3 is 15 residues long. V lost 5 bases, J lost 2 bases, and 6 bases stayed unmatched. CDR1 is MDHEN, CDR2 SYDVKM, per germline.

The V gene is TRBV4-1, the J gene TRBJ1-1, with 11 bases fitting TRBD1. The junction had 14 bases not matched to a gene; V was cut back by 6 bases and J by 11 bases. In germline, CDR1 is MGHRA, CDR2 YSYEKL. This CDR3 spans 15 amino acids. As DNA, the CDR3 is TGCGCCAGCAGACTAACACCCGGGACAGGGGGTTTGGCTTTCTTT. This encodes CASRLTPGTGGLAFF.